These 30 T cell receptor beta chains came from one sample sequenced in a study of T cells in Graves' hyperthyroidism and ophthalmopathy (dated by TCRdb to about 2019). The library was prepared using multiplex PCR. TCRdb records Illumina HiSeq 2000 as the sequencer. TCR beta CDR3 regions were amplified from RNA transcripts. For the first round of RT-PCR on the TCR CDR3, the HTBI primer set was used together with the Qiagen OneStep RT-PCR kit. In TCRdb, the public reads were trimmed at Q25 with fastp and aligned with MiXCR, with productive beta chains retained. Here each entry gathers all rows of one CDR3 protein and keeps the most common genes and DNA. The sample data list about 740,000 distinct CDR3 sequences, and 14% of these were observed just once. 10% to 13% of the sample is held by the ten biggest clonotypes. Sequenced sample: blood. The receptors here all came from a woman under 30 with Graves' hyperthyroidism.

Worth noting for this clonotype: It may be a read error: a sequence one base away is much more abundant. V usage is TRBV11-2 and J usage is TRBJ2-2; no clear D. There are 16 residues in the CDR3. Germline values: CDR1 SGHAT, CDR2 FQNNGV. The CDR3 DNA sequence: TGTGCCAGCACCCCACCCCCCGGTTTGAACGCCGGGGAGCTGTTTTTT. It translates to CASTPPPGLNAGELFF.

This clonotype was counted at least ten times. As DNA, the CDR3 is TGTGCCAGTAAAAAGGACGTCGAAGCTTACAATGAGCAGTTCTTC. This encodes CASKKDVEAYNEQFF. The rearrangement links TRBV19 to TRBJ2-1; no reliable D call. The CDR3 has 15 amino acids. Germline CDR1 LNHDA, CDR2 SQIVND (reference sequence). Deletions cut 7 bases from V and 4 bases from J, with 17 bases between. The complete variable domain, with remaining parts taken from reference TRBV19 and TRBJ2-1, reads DGGITQSPKYLFRKEGQNVTLSCEQNLNHDAMYWYRQDPGQGLRLIYYSQIVNDFQKGDIAEGYSVSREKKESFPLTVTSAQKNPTAFYLCASKKDVEAYNEQFFGPGTRLTVL.

This clonotype was picked up many times. The gene calls are TRBV3-1 and TRBJ2-1; weak D call: TRBD2 (7 bases). This CDR3 comprises 17 residues. The V gene's germline CDR1 is LGHDT and CDR2 YNNKEL (reference sequence). V was shortened by 1 base and J by 4 bases, with 17 bases between the two germline ends. CDR3: CASSQVGGGPVYNEQFF. The DNA of the CDR3 is TGTGCCAGCAGCCAAGTAGGGGGGGGGCCGGTGTACAATGAGCAGTTCTTC.

This clonotype was seen repeatedly, ten times or more. CDR3 region: CASSLASGAAYNEQFF. The CDR3 DNA reads TGTGCCAGCAGCTTAGCTTCGGGGGCTGCCTACAATGAGCAGTTCTTC. V and J are TRBV7-6 and TRBJ2-1; the D call may be TRBD1 or TRBD2 (6 bases each). Trimming pared 0 bases from V and 2 bases from J, leaving 11 bases between. CDR1 and CDR2 (germline): SGHVS, FNYEAQ. The CDR3 length is 16 residues.

The chain carries TRBV7-9 and TRBJ1-1; no clear D. The length of the CDR3 is 15 residues. Germline CDR1 is SEHNR and CDR2 is FQNEAQ (reference sequence). The ends were cut back, 1 base at V and 5 bases at J, with 14 bases in the middle. This CDR3 is CASSLGEPGLTEAFF. The CDR3 region has the DNA TGTGCCAGCAGCTTAGGAGAACCGGGCCTGACTGAAGCTTTCTTT.

The table lists this clonotype with a few counts. The chain links TRBV6-4 to TRBJ1-2, with D possibly TRBD1 on 6 matching bases. Germline CDR1 reads MRHNA; CDR2 reads SNTAGT. The CDR3 totals 13 residues. V shed 2 bases and J shed 3 bases, with 7 bases lying between them. DNA of the CDR3: TGTGCCAGCAGTGACGGACAGTACTATGGCTACACCTTC. It codes for CASSDGQYYGYTF.

This clonotype turned up a few times. The rearrangement joins TRBV20-1 to TRBJ2-2, with a possible D match to TRBD1 (5 bases). CDR3 length: 14 residues. In germline, CDR1 is DFQATT, CDR2 SNEGSKA (reference sequence). V was pared by 6 bases and J by 2 bases, with 13 bases between. Here the CDR3 reads CSATGAINTGELFF. The CDR3 nucleotides are TGCAGTGCCACTGGGGCTATTAACACCGGGGAGCTGTTTTTT.

This clonotype came up many times. This chain uses TRBV11-2 with TRBJ1-5; no reliable D call. V shed 2 bases and J shed 5 bases, with 7 bases lying between them. The CDR3 length is 13 residues. Looked up from germline, CDR1 is SGHAT and CDR2 is FQNNGV. The CDR3: CASSLFPDQPQHF. In DNA, the CDR3 is TGTGCCAGCAGCTTATTTCCAGATCAGCCCCAGCATTTT.

This clonotype was counted a few times. The chain has TRBV9 and TRBJ1-2; TRBD1 might be the D (5 bases). The CDR3 loop spans 14 amino acids. CDR1 and CDR2 (germline): SGDLS, YYNGEE. The V and J ends lost 3 bases and 4 bases respectively, with 13 bases between them. CDR3 sequence reads: CASSATGLPYGYTF. The CDR3 DNA follows: TGTGCCAGCAGCGCGACGGGGCTTCCCTATGGCTACACCTTC.

This chain links TRBV19 with TRBJ1-2, with D possibly being TRBD1 (6 bases). Trimming left V 5 bases short and J 4 bases short, with 20 bases between. CDR3 length: 16 amino acids. The germline gives CDR1 LNHDA, CDR2 SQIVND (reference sequence). The CDR3 coding sequence is TGTGCCAGTAGTCCTCCGGGACGGGGGGCAAGCTATGGCTACACCTTC. This encodes CASSPPGRGASYGYTF.

The chain links TRBV5-1 to TRBJ2-2; D is possibly TRBD1 (5 bases). The ends were cut back, 9 bases at V and 2 bases at J, with 20 bases in the middle. CDR3 length: 16 residues. The germline CDR1 and CDR2 sequences are SGHRS and YFSETQ. CDR3 region: CATTPSGQGNTGELFF. The CDR3 region has the DNA TGCGCCACCACTCCCTCAGGGCAGGGCAACACCGGGGAGCTGTTTTTT.

This clonotype appeared many times. The rearrangement joins TRBV19 to TRBJ1-5; TRBD1 matches 9 bases. With V trimmed by 4 bases and J by 4 bases, 5 bases remained unmatched. Germline values: CDR1 LNHDA, CDR2 SQIVND (reference sequence). The CDR3 has 15 amino acids. The DNA of the CDR3 is TGTGCCAGTAGTACCCCGGGACAGGGAAATCAGCCCCAGCATTTT. The encoded protein is CASSTPGQGNQPQHF.

V gene TRBV20-1 combines with J gene TRBJ2-7; D not certain. The CDR3 consists of 13 residues. CDR1 is DFQATT, CDR2 SNEGSKA, per germline (reference sequence). V was shortened by 6 bases and J by 3 bases, with 15 bases between the two germline ends. In nucleotides, the CDR3 is TGCAGTGCCCCTCTTCGAACAAGCTACGAGCAGTACTTC. Translation gives CSAPLRTSYEQYF.

Concerning this clonotype: The germline gene is not matched at one end of the junction; a read error may be the cause. V usage is TRBV7-7 and J usage is TRBJ2-5, with TRBD2 identical over 12 bases. This CDR3 is 17 amino acids long. Looked up from germline, CDR1 is SSHAT and CDR2 is FNYEAQ (reference sequence). The CDR3 DNA sequence: TGTGCTAGCAGCTTAGGGGGACTAGCGGGTAACCGGGAGACCCAGTACTTC. Translating it yields CASSLGGLAGNRETQYF.

At least ten counts were recorded for this clonotype. V gene TRBV7-9 combines with J gene TRBJ1-1; D remains unclear. Germline V CDR1 and CDR2: SEHNR, FQNEAQ (reference sequence). The CDR3 has 15 amino acids. Trimming removed 5 bases at V and 0 bases at J, with 13 bases between. CDR3 sequence: CASSPVGRMNTEAFF. DNA for the CDR3: TGTGCCAGCAGCCCGGTAGGACGGATGAACACTGAAGCTTTCTTT. The full variable domain, in which reference TRBV7-9 and TRBJ1-1 provide the parts outside the CDR3, is DTGVSQNPRHKITKRGQNVTFRCDPISEHNRLYWYRQTLGQGPEFLTYFQNEAQLEKSRLLSDRFSAERPKGSFSTLEIQRTEQGDSAMYLCASSPVGRMNTEAFFGQGTRLTVV.

This chain links TRBV20-1 with TRBJ2-5, with 8 bases lining up with TRBD2. This CDR3 contains 14 residues. Germline lookup yields CDR1 DFQATT and CDR2 SNEGSKA (reference sequence). Trimming cost V 2 bases and J 7 bases; bases outside gene matches: 9. CDR3 amino acids: CSARPTSGPGTQYF. In DNA form, the CDR3 reads TGCAGTGCTAGACCTACTAGCGGTCCTGGGACCCAGTACTTC.

The V call is TRBV4-3, the J call TRBJ2-1, with 7 bases that match TRBD1. Losses at the gene ends were 0 bases for V and 8 bases for J; bases not matched to a gene: 10. This CDR3 spans 16 amino acids. The germline CDR1 and CDR2 sequences are LGHNA and YSLEER. Here the CDR3 DNA reads TGCGCCAGCAGCCAAGATTATGCAGGGGGAGTCGATGAGCAGTTCTTC. As protein: CASSQDYAGGVDEQFF.

CDR3 loop: CASSKRVLAGDYQETQYF. The CDR3 DNA follows: TGTGCCAGCAGCAAGAGGGTACTAGCGGGAGATTATCAAGAGACCCAGTACTTC. This rearrangement joins TRBV11-3 to TRBJ2-5; TRBD2 agrees at 11 bases. In germline, CDR1 is SGHNT, CDR2 YENEEA. The CDR3 runs to 18 residues. V was pared by 5 bases and J by 2 bases, with 13 bases of the junction left unmatched. Full variable domain (remainder filled in from reference TRBV11-3 and TRBJ2-5): EAGVVQSPRYKIIEKKQPVAFWCNPISGHNTLYWYLQNLGQGPELLIRYENEEAVDDSQLPKDRFSAERLKGVDSTLKIQPAELGDSAVYLCASSKRVLAGDYQETQYFGPGTRLLVL.

This clonotype showed up many times. This rearrangement joins TRBV3-1 to TRBJ1-6; 8 nucleotides line up with TRBD1. The CDR3 has 15 residues. The V gene's germline CDR1 is LGHDT and CDR2 YNNKEL (reference sequence). The trim removed 1 base at V and 10 bases at J, leaving 6 bases unmatched. CDR3 sequence reads: CASSQGQGLLSPLHF. The CDR3 nucleotides read TGTGCCAGCAGCCAAGGACAGGGGCTACTATCACCCCTCCACTTT.

This sequence joins TRBV15 and TRBJ1-6; TRBD1 matches at 7 bases. This CDR3 has 14 amino acids. Germline V gene data show CDR1 as LNHNV and CDR2 as YYDKDF (reference sequence). With V trimmed by 3 bases and J by 6 bases, 2 bases remained unmatched. CDR3 amino acids: CATSSRQGNSPLHF. The CDR3 DNA is TGTGCCACCAGCAGCCGACAGGGTAATTCACCCCTCCACTTT.

Only a few counts were recorded for this clonotype. V is TRBV19 and J is TRBJ2-2; 7 positions match TRBD2. CDR3 length equals 16 residues. Per germline, CDR1 LNHDA and CDR2 SQIVND (reference sequence). V lost 3 bases and J lost 5; bases outside the gene matches: 9. CDR3 residues: CASSISWTRGTGELFF. The CDR3 DNA is TGTGCCAGTAGTATTAGTTGGACGCGGGGGACCGGGGAGCTGTTTTTT.

There are many counts of this clonotype. The V and J genes are TRBV30 and TRBJ1-1, with 7 bases aligning to TRBD1. The CDR3 length is 14 residues. Germline V gene lookup returns CDR1 GTSNPN and CDR2 SVGIG (reference sequence). V lost 3 bases and J lost 3; bases outside the gene matches: 7. In DNA form, the CDR3 reads TGTGCCTGGAGAACGGGACAGCGATACACTGAAGCTTTCTTT. It is translated as CAWRTGQRYTEAFF.

In this sample, this clonotype turned up many times. The chain is built from TRBV20-1 and TRBJ2-3, with D tentatively TRBD2 (5 bases). The CDR3 extends over 14 amino acids. V was pared by 3 bases and J by 4 bases, with 14 bases between. CDR1 is DFQATT, CDR2 SNEGSKA, per germline (reference sequence). The CDR3 reads CSASPLALADTQYF. The DNA of the CDR3 is TGCAGTGCTAGTCCCCTAGCCCTCGCAGATACGCAGTATTTT.

The sample holds a few counts of this clonotype. This rearrangement joins TRBV24-1 to TRBJ2-2; D remains unclear. The germline gives CDR1 KGHDR, CDR2 SFDVKD. V was cut by 0 bases and J by 0 bases, with 10 bases left in between. The CDR3 has 17 residues. The CDR3 nucleotides are TGTGCCACCAGTGATTTGCGGATAGGCACGAACACCGGGGAGCTGTTTTTT. This codes for CATSDLRIGTNTGELFF.

This clonotype was found a few times. This chain joins TRBV7-3 and TRBJ2-5; D may correspond to TRBD1 or TRBD2 (5 bases each). This CDR3 is built from 13 residues. The V and J ends lost 4 bases and 5 bases respectively, with 11 bases between them. In germline, CDR1 is SGHTA, CDR2 FQGTGA. The CDR3 region is CASSSEGPETQYF. In DNA, the CDR3 is TGTGCCAGCAGCTCAGAGGGGCCGGAGACCCAGTACTTC.

Ten or more counts support this clonotype. The chain employs TRBV28 and TRBJ2-7; D may be TRBD1 (6 bases). This CDR3 contains 14 residues. Germline V lookup: CDR1 MDHEN, CDR2 SYDVKM. Trimming took 4 bases from V and 7 from J, leaving 17 bases between them. The CDR3 nucleotides read TGTGCCAGCAGTTCGAGCCCAGGGGTCGGGGAGCAGTACTTC. Its translation: CASSSSPGVGEQYF.

In its sample, this clonotype was seen many times. The genes are TRBV27 and TRBJ2-4, with D possibly called TRBD1 or TRBD2 (6 bases each). V was cut by 2 bases and J by 1 base, with 12 bases left in between. CDR3 size: 16 residues. The germline V gene encodes CDR1 MNHEY and CDR2 SMNVEV (reference sequence). CDR3 sequence reads: CASSLTWGAAKNIQYF. The CDR3 region has the DNA TGTGCCAGCAGTTTAACTTGGGGGGCGGCCAAAAACATTCAGTACTTC.

This clonotype has a handful of counts. V is TRBV7-9 and J is TRBJ2-3, with a tentative D call TRBD2 (5 bases). Germline loops: CDR1 SEHNR, CDR2 FQNEAQ (reference sequence). V was clipped by 5 bases and J by 3 bases, with 12 bases between them. The CDR3 loop spans 14 amino acids. CDR3 nucleotide sequence: TGTGCCAGCAGCGACCTGAGGGTGACAGATACGCAGTATTTT. It yields the protein CASSDLRVTDTQYF.

This clonotype was detected only a few times. V is TRBV5-4 and J is TRBJ1-1; possibly TRBD1 for D (6 bases). CDR3 length: 16 amino acids. V was trimmed by 3 bases and J by 1 base, leaving 16 bases between them. CDR1 is SGHNT and CDR2 is YYREEE in the germline V gene (reference sequence). This chain's CDR3 is CASSSAKTGTNTEAFF. The CDR3 DNA reads TGTGCCAGCAGCTCAGCAAAGACAGGAACGAACACTGAAGCTTTCTTT.

The table lists this clonotype with a few counts. The chain is built from TRBV6-1 and TRBJ2-1; 10 bases are shared with TRBD2. The CDR3 extends over 17 amino acids. Germline-derived CDR1 and CDR2 are MNHNS and SASEGT. The J segment lost 9 bases and the V segment lost 3 bases, leaving 14 bases of the junction unmatched. The CDR3, as DNA: TGTGCCAGCAGTGACATAGCGGGAGGTACACAGGGACCTGAGCAGTTCTTC. This sequence encodes CASSDIAGGTQGPEQFF.